The T cell receptor beta chain described here comes from a study of CD4 T cells in relation to SARS-CoV-2 and coronaviruses. Study overall: No peptide or an HIV-1 Nef peptide pool served as negative control.

Germline V gene data show CDR1 as GTSNPN and CDR2 as SVGIG (reference sequence). This CDR3 is 13 amino acids long. V lost 2 bases and J lost 4, with 9 bases in between. Clones were read by immunoSEQ multiplex PCR, and TCRdb kept only the in-frame ones, dropping some. The sample has about 23,000 clones; 75% to 80% are singletons. Before the COVID-19 pandemic, during about 2010-2018, CD4+ T cells were taken from unexposed donors. After about 10 days of culture, CD4+ T cells were isolated. Approximately 2 million PBMCs per well were cultured with 9 to 10 IU/ml IL-2. For this clone: Its antigen is currently unknown.

The rearrangement uses TRBV30 and TRBJ1-5; no clear D. The receptor was isolated from a human donor in good health. The material sequenced was CD4+ T cells from PBMCs, cultured in vitro. The CDR3 DNA sequence: TGTGCCTGGAGTATGCAGGAGAATCAGCCCCAGCATTTT. Translation gives CAWSMQENQPQHF.